This T cell receptor beta chain was documented in a study of blood T cell repertoires in COVID-19 (TCRdb year 2020). At the level of the whole study: Collaborator samples came from the United States, Italy and Spain and covered acute and convalescent phases of COVID-19. The material from the prospective study consisted of cDNA or gDNA derived from T cells, B-cell-depleted T cells, or PBMCs. The dataset comprised deeply sampled blood TCRbeta repertoires from subjects exposed to, actively infected with, or recovered from COVID-19. The repertoires were released in a freely available public database meant as a resource for research on the immune response to SARS-CoV-2. The samples were drawn from two sources: the first 160 participants of the ongoing ImmuneRACE study, and 1,000 to 1,500 subjects contributed by 6 global collaborators. The sample metadata nearly always contained a de-identified subject ID, COVID-19 status, age in years and sex. Where available, HLA class I and class II types were obtained from metadata supplied by the sample provider rather than from assay-based typing. The paper's findings and limits, for the study overall: The amount of clinical and demographic metadata varied by source and participant and was provided uncurated.

As concerns this clone: Its antigen remains undetermined. There are no base qualities to consult, and no much larger clone falls within one base.

The CDR3, cysteine through phenylalanine, is 15 amino acids long. Only the CDR3 portion is preserved as DNA: 45 bases, with reading frame beginning at the first base. CDR1 and CDR2 (MNHEY, SMNVEV) derive from the germline V gene (reference sequence). A distance of 19 bases separates the germline ends of V and J, which lose 6 bases and 5 bases respectively. TCRbeta CDR3 regions were amplified from genomic DNA using the immunoSEQ Assay, a bias-controlled multiplex PCR. Per the source publication's procedure: The number of nucleated cells in each sample was estimated by amplification of reference gene primers within the assay. To quantify the absolute abundance of each unique TCRbeta CDR3 rearrangement, sequence reads were collapsed and filtered. For each sample, productive Simpson clonality was calculated as the square root of Simpson's diversity index across productive rearrangements. In its TCRdb copy, this immuneACCESS table keeps in-frame sequences only and misses some clones. Where compared with another copy, unresolved V genes explain less than half of these, and the others have no known cause. V and J calls and clone size are copied from that table; D and trimming were computed from the DNA. The sample includes under 15,000 clones, with roughly three quarters observed a single time. Of the sample, about a third falls within the top ten clones.

The collaborating institutions used their own protocols to collect whole blood in K2EDTA tubes. For TCRbeta analysis, collaborators shipped samples as frozen whole blood, isolated PBMCs, or DNA extracted from either of those sample types. This clonotype was sampled from a human donor in a cohort sampled during active COVID-19. This sequence uses TRBV27 and TRBJ2-5; matching of 8 bases hints at TRBD1 as the D gene. Sequenced sample: peripheral blood. This receptor carries the CDR3 CASSPTGGDYETQYF. The sequence in DNA is TGTGCCAGCAGCCCCACAGGGGGGGATTATGAGACCCAGTACTTC.